This T cell receptor (beta chain) emerged from a study of T cells after yellow fever vaccination. TCRdb processed the 5' RACE reads anew with MiXCR; each CDR3 protein has one entry. The table lists some 320,000 distinct CDR3 sequences, 8.5% to 9% of them singletons. V was cut by 7 bases and J by 6 bases, with 18 bases left in between. CDR3 size: 15 residues. The germline CDR1 and CDR2 sequences are LGHNA and YNFKEQ. The starting material was PBMCs, obtained on the day of the first yellow fever vaccination. The gene calls are TRBV4-2 and TRBJ2-2, with D maybe TRBD2 (6 bases). The sequence was collected from a man in his late teens or twenties who received the YFV17D yellow fever vaccine. In DNA form, the CDR3 reads TGTGCCAGCAACACGAGGCCGGGGGACCCCGGGGAGCTGTTTTTT. Translated, it gives CASNTRPGDPGELFF.